Listed below are T cell receptor beta chains from one sample, sequenced in a study of blood T cells in healthy people across ages. Each CDR3 protein is one row after TCRdb ran MiXCR on the 5' RACE reads. This table holds approximately 810,000 distinct CDR3 sequences, 29% found once. The sample consisted of blood. The receptors originated from a woman of 80 years or more in good health. The CDR3 runs from the conserved cysteine through the conserved F or W. A D gene is named only where the DNA matches it firmly. A row's size may be missing; if present it is once, few, many or a size class.

CDR3 length	D gene	clone size	V gene	J gene	CDR3 DNA	CDR3 protein
16	TRBD1	many	TRBV20-1	TRBJ1-5	TGCAGTGCTAGCAGTCAGGGGCAGGGGGTCAATCAGCCCCAGCATTTT	CSASSQGQGVNQPQHF
14	NA	NA	TRBV2	TRBJ2-5	TGTGCCAGCAGCAGAGGAGGAAGCTCCTACAAGCAGTACTTC	CASSRGGSSYKQYF
12	NA	many	TRBV10-2	TRBJ2-3	TGCGCCAGCAGTGAGGGGGGACATACGCAGTATTTT	CASSEGGHTQYF
14	NA	NA	TRBV3-1	TRBJ1-6	TGTGCCAGCAGCCAAGGACAGATTAATTCACCCCCCCACTTT	CASSQGQINSPPHF
14	TRBD2	NA	TRBV6-2/TRBV6-3	TRBJ2-5	TGTGCCAGCAGAACTTGGACTAGCCCCCCTCAGCAGTACTTC	CASRTWTSPPQQYF
15	NA	many	TRBV6-2/TRBV6-3	TRBJ2-3	TGTGCCAGCAGTTACTCATCCGCCAGCACAGATACGCAGTATTTT	CASSYSSASTDTQYF
11	NA	NA	TRBV29-1	TRBJ2-5	TGCAGCGTTGAGGCAGGGGAGACCCAGTACTTC	CSVEAGETQYF
20	TRBD1	NA	TRBV5-5	TRBJ2-4	TGTGCCAGCAGCCGCACCGGAACAGGGGGCGCGTCGACGGCCAAAAACATTCAGTACTTC	CASSRTGTGGASTAKNIQYF
17	TRBD2	many	TRBV7-8	TRBJ2-4	TGTGCCAGCAGCGCCCGACTAGCGGGGGGGCTGGGTAACATTCAGTACTTC	CASSARLAGGLGNIQYF
16	NA	NA	TRBV30	TRBJ2-6	TGTGCCTGGGCGAGATCAGGAATCTCTGGGGCCAACGTCCTGACTTTC	CAWARSGISGANVLTF
13	NA	many	TRBV6-2/TRBV6-3	TRBJ1-2	TGTGCCAGCAGTTCTCCTCCGGTCTATGGCTACACCTTC	CASSSPPVYGYTF
14	NA	few	TRBV3-1	TRBJ1-1	TGTGCCAGCAGCCAAATGACAAGCCAATTCGAAGCTTTCTTT	CASSQMTSQFEAFF
14	NA	many	TRBV7-9	TRBJ2-3	TGTGCCAGCAGGCGCCGAGGTGGCACAGATACGCAGTATTTT	CASRRRGGTDTQYF
12	NA	many	TRBV7-2	TRBJ2-7	TGTGCCAGCAGCTCAGCCCACAACGAGCAGTACTTC	CASSSAHNEQYF
15	NA	many	TRBV6-5	TRBJ2-7	TGTGCCAGCAGGCCTAAGGGACGGAACAACTACGAGCAGTACTTC	CASRPKGRNNYEQYF
15	NA	few	TRBV20-1	TRBJ2-2	TGCAGTGCTCCGGACCGCGGCGGGGCCACCGGGGAGCTGTTTTTT	CSAPDRGGATGELFF
17	TRBD2	NA	TRBV4-2	TRBJ2-3	TGTGTCAGCAGCCAAGATAGTAGCGGGGGGGCCGGAGATACGCAGTATTTT	CVSSQDSSGGAGDTQYF
20	TRBD1	many	TRBV5-1	TRBJ2-7	TGCGCCAGCAGCTTGGCGCTGTACCGCGGCCCGGGACAGGGGGTCTACGAGCAGTACTTC	CASSLALYRGPGQGVYEQYF
15	TRBD1	once	TRBV5-1	TRBJ2-7	TGCGCCAGCAGCTCCGGCTGGGACAGGGGCTACGAGCAGTACTTC	CASSSGWDRGYEQYF
14	NA	many	TRBV7-2	TRBJ2-1	TGTGCCAGCAGCCCTTTCAGCTCCTACAATGAGCAGTTCTTC	CASSPFSSYNEQFF
16	TRBD1	few	TRBV5-8	TRBJ1-4	TGTGCCAGCAGCACGGGACAGATACCAACTAATGAAAAACTGTTTTTT	CASSTGQIPTNEKLFF
12	NA	many	TRBV12-3/TRBV12-4	TRBJ2-3	TGTGCCAGCACAGGACTGACAGATACGCAGTATTTT	CASTGLTDTQYF
14	NA	NA	TRBV4-2	TRBJ1-2	TGTGCCAGCAGCTTTCACAAACAGGGTTCTGACTACACCTTC	CASSFHKQGSDYTF
16	TRBD2	NA	TRBV5-1	TRBJ2-7	TGCGCCAGCGGCCGGGATAGAGCGGGGTCCTCCTACGAGCAGTACTTC	CASGRDRAGSSYEQYF
15	NA	NA	TRBV5-1	TRBJ1-5	TGCGCCAGCAGCGCAAACGGGGGAACTTATCAGCCCCAGCATTTT	CASSANGGTYQPQHF
15	NA	many	TRBV7-2	TRBJ1-4	TGTGCCAGCAGCTCTCAGAGAGCAACTAATGAAAAACTGTTTTTT	CASSSQRATNEKLFF
18	TRBD1	NA	TRBV7-9	TRBJ2-1	TGTGCCAGCAGCCAGCAGCGAGGGGGCGCTCCCCAATACAATGAGCAGTTCTTC	CASSQQRGGAPQYNEQFF
14	NA	many	TRBV10-2	TRBJ2-7	TGCGCCAGCATAGAGGCTTTCGGCTCCTACGAGCAGTACTTC	CASIEAFGSYEQYF
15	NA	NA	TRBV3-1	TRBJ1-1	TGTGCCAGCAGCCTTCCGGGGTCCATGAACACTGAAGCTTTCTTT	CASSLPGSMNTEAFF
14	NA	NA	TRBV3-1	TRBJ1-5	TGTGCCAGCAGCCAATTAGGACCGGGTCAGCCCCAGCATTTT	CASSQLGPGQPQHF
15	TRBD1	few	TRBV11-3	TRBJ2-3	TGTGCCAGCAGCTCCGGACAGGGAGACACAGATACGCAGTATTTT	CASSSGQGDTDTQYF
14	NA	many	TRBV14	TRBJ2-7	TGTGCCAGCAGCTACCCCGGGACTCACTACGAGCAGTACTTC	CASSYPGTHYEQYF
16	TRBD2	NA	TRBV27	TRBJ2-3	TGTGCCAGCAAGGGGGTAGCGGGGTTATTGGCAGATACGCAGTATTTT	CASKGVAGLLADTQYF
13	NA	many	TRBV14	TRBJ1-2	TGTGCCAGCAGCCAAGGGGCTAGCTATGGCTACACCTTC	CASSQGASYGYTF
15	NA	many	TRBV6-2/TRBV6-3	TRBJ2-5	TGTGCCAGCAGTTTTGGAGGCGGAGTTCAAGAGACCCAGTACTTC	CASSFGGGVQETQYF
12	NA	many	TRBV3-1	TRBJ2-3	TGTGCCAGCAGCCAAGTAGAAGATACGCAGTATTTT	CASSQVEDTQYF
15	TRBD1	NA	TRBV11-3	TRBJ2-1	TGTGCCAGCAGCTTAGTTGGACAGGGGGACAATGAGCAGTTCTTC	CASSLVGQGDNEQFF
13	TRBD1	many	TRBV29-1	TRBJ1-5	TGCAGCGTCGGGACAGTATACAATCAGCCCCAGCATTTT	CSVGTVYNQPQHF
11	NA	few	TRBV20-1	TRBJ1-2	TGCAGTGCCTCCAGGGGCTATGGCTACACCTTC	CSASRGYGYTF
18	TRBD1	NA	TRBV7-9	TRBJ1-1	TGTTCCAGCAGCTTAGTGAGACAGGGCTGGTTGTGGAACACTGAAGCTTTCTTT	CSSSLVRQGWLWNTEAFF